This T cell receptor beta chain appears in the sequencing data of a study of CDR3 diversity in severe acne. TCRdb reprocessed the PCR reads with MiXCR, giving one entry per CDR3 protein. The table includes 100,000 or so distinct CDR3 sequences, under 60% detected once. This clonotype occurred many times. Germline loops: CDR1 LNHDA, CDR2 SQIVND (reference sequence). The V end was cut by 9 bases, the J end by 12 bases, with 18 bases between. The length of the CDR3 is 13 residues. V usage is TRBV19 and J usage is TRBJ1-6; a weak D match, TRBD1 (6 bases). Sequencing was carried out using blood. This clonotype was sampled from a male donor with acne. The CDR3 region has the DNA TGTGCCAGCAGAAAACAGGGATTGGGACCCCTCCACTTT. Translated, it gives CASRKQGLGPLHF.